The subject of this entry is one T cell receptor beta chain. This record comes from a study of cytomegalovirus exposure and HLA in healthy donors. Germline V gene lookup returns CDR1 KGHSH and CDR2 LQKENI. Trimming at V came to 1 base and at J to 5 bases, leaving 5 bases not matched to a gene. CDR3 length equals 16 residues. The PCR used 60 Vbeta and 13 Jbeta primers. Method: immunoSEQ multiplex PCR; TCRdb's copy keeps in-frame clones and lacks some. The sample includes 150,000 or so clones, 70% to 80% of them seen just once. This rearrangement joins TRBV18 to TRBJ2-2, with TRBD1 matching 9 bases. Sequences were obtained from PBMCs. The clonotype was recovered from a young man in good health and CMV-seropositive. CDR3 in DNA: TGTGCCAGCTCACCACTACAGGGGGCTTGGACCGGGGAGCTGTTTTTT. Encoded protein: CASSPLQGAWTGELFF.